The clone carrying this T cell receptor (beta chain) showed up just a few times. This entry comes from a study of cytomegalovirus exposure and HLA in healthy donors. J lost 1 base, V lost 4 bases, and 5 bases had no gene match. Germline-derived CDR1 and CDR2 are MNHEY and SMNVEV (reference sequence). This CDR3 region has 15 residues. Primers included in the PCR were 60 Vbeta and 13 Jbeta primers. This table comes from immunoSEQ multiplex PCR, and its TCRdb copy is limited to in-frame clones, with some not included. Of about 170,000 clones in the sample, about 62% were seen once. This rearrangement joins TRBV27 to TRBJ2-5, with 8 nucleotides matching TRBD1. The sequence was obtained from a middle-aged man in good health and CMV-seronegative. Source material: PBMCs. This chain's CDR3 is CASSYGQGGQETQYF. CDR3 coding DNA: TGTGCCAGCAGTTATGGACAGGGCGGCCAAGAGACCCAGTACTTC.